The clone carrying this T cell receptor (beta chain) was seen many times. This CDR3 has 14 amino acids. V gave up 5 bases and J gave up 4 bases; unmatched junction bases: 4. The germline gives CDR1 LNHDA, CDR2 SQIVND (reference sequence). These data belong to a study of T cells in Graves' hyperthyroidism and ophthalmopathy. Amplified TCR beta CDR3 regions came from RNA transcripts. An initial round of RT-PCR targeting the TCR CDR3 relied on the HTBI primer set. TCRdb itself ran the multiplex PCR reads through MiXCR, one entry per CDR3 protein. The sample records 530,000 or so distinct CDR3 sequences, 24% being singletons.

The receptor was isolated from a woman in her twenties or thirties with Graves' ophthalmopathy. The genes are TRBV19 and TRBJ2-5; TRBD1 matches 10 bases. Material: blood. The CDR3 protein is CASSDRGLRETQYF. The CDR3 DNA reads TGTGCCAGTAGTGACAGGGGGCTGAGAGAGACCCAGTACTTC.